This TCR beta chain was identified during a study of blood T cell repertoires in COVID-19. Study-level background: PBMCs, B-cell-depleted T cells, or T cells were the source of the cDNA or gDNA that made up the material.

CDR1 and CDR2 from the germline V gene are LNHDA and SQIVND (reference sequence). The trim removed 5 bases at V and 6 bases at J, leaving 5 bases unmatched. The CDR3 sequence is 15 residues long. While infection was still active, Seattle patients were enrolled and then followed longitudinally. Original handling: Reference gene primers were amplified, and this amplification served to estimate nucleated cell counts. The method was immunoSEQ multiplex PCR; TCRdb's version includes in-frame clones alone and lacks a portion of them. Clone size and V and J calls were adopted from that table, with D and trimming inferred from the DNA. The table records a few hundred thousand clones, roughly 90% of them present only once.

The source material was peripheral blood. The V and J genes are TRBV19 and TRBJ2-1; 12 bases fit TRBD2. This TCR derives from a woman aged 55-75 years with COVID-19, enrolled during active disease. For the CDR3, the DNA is TGTGCCAGTAGTTCAACTAGCGGGGGGCTCAATGAGCAGTTCTTC. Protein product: CASSSTSGGLNEQFF.